This entry features one T cell receptor (beta chain) sequence. The record originates from a study of OX40 agonist ivuxolimab in advanced cancers. About the research overall: Patients with hepatocellular carcinoma, melanoma, renal cell or head and neck cancer made up the dose-escalation patients.

The CDR3 has 14 amino acids. With 3 bases removed from V and 0 bases from J, the gap between germline ends came to 7 bases. Germline lookup yields CDR1 SNHLY and CDR2 FYNNEI. Clones were read by immunoSEQ multiplex PCR, and TCRdb kept only the in-frame ones, dropping some. Of about 62,000 clones listed, approximately 79% are singletons. This chain connects TRBV2 to TRBJ2-3, with D unresolved. The starting material was CD4+ or CD8+ T cells sorted from blood, obtained in a trial of the OX40 agonist ivuxolimab. This clonotype was sampled from an adult with an advanced solid tumor such as melanoma, head and neck, liver or kidney cancer. The CDR3 coding sequence is TGTGCCAGCAGTGACAGGCCAAGCACAGATACGCAGTATTTT. Translating gives CASSDRPSTDTQYF.